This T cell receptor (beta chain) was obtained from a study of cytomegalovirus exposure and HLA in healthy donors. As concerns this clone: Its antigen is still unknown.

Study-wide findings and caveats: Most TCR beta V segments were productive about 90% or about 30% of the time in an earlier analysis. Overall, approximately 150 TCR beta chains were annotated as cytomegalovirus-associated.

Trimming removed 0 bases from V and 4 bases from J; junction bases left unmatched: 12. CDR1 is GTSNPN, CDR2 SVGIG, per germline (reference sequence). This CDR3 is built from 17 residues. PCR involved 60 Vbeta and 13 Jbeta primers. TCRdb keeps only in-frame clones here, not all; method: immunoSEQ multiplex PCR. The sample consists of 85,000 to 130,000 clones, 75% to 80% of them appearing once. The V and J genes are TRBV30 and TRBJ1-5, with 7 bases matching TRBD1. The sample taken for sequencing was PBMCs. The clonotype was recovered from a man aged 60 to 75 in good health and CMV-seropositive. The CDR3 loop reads CAWSVPQRTGINQPQHF. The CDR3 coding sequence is TGTGCCTGGAGTGTACCGCAGAGGACAGGCATTAATCAGCCCCAGCATTTT.